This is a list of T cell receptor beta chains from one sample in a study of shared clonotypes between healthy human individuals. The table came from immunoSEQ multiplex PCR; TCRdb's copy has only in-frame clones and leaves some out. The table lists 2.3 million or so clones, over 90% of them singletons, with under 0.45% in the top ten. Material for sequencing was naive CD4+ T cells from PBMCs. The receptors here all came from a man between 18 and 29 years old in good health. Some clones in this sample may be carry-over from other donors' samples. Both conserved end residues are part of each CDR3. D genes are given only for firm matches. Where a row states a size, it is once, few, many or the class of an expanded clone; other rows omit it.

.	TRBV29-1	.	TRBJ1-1	CSVGGGLGNTEAFF	TGCAGCGTTGGCGGGGGTTTGGGAAACACTGAAGCTTTCTTT
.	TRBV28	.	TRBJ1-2	CAYQRPGRGYTF	TGTGCCTACCAGAGACCAGGGAGGGGCTACACCTTC
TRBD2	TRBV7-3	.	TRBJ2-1	CASSMTSGGRREQFF	TGTGCCAGCAGCATGACTAGCGGGGGGCGTCGTGAGCAGTTCTTC
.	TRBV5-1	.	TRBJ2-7	CASSLFEDSTYEQYF	TGCGCCAGCAGCTTGTTTGAGGACAGTACCTACGAGCAGTACTTC
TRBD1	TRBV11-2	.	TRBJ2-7	CASRSPGQGSYEQYF	TGTGCCAGCAGATCGCCGGGACAGGGCTCCTACGAGCAGTACTTC
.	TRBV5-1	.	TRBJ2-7	CASSGTGSREQYF	TGCGCCAGCAGCGGTACAGGGTCGAGGGAGCAGTACTTC
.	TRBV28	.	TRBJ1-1	CASTLRTFMNTEAFF	TGTGCCAGCACCCTAAGGACATTCATGAACACTGAAGCTTTCTTT
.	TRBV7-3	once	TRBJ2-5	CASSLMGGQEETQYF	TGTGCCAGCAGCTTAATGGGAGGCCAGGAGGAGACCCAGTACTTC
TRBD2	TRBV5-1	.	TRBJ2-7	CASSLGLAGGSYEQYF	TGCGCCAGCAGCTTGGGGCTAGCGGGGGGCTCCTACGAGCAGTACTTC
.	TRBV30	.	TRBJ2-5	CAWSVSGETQYF	TGTGCCTGGAGTGTTTCTGGGGAGACCCAGTACTTC
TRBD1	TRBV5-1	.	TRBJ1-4	CASSSGGTGPEEKLFF	TGCGCCAGCAGCTCCGGTGGGACAGGGCCCGAGGAAAAACTGTTTTTT
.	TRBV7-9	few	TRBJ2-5	CASSLAGGETQYF	TGTGCCAGCAGCTTAGCGGGGGGAGAGACCCAGTACTTC
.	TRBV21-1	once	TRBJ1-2	CASSRWTGEGYTF	TGTGCCAGCAGCAGATGGACAGGGGAGGGCTACACCTTC
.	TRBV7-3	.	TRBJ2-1	CASSFFLGTLLVGNEQFF	TGTGCCAGCAGCTTTTTCCTAGGGACGCTTCTCGTCGGGAATGAGCAGTTCTTC
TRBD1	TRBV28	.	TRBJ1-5	CASSPRPGTAYSNQPQHF	TGTGCCAGCAGCCCTAGGCCCGGGACAGCTTATAGCAATCAGCCCCAGCATTTT
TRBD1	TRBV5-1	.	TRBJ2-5	CASSTLGDRAETQYF	TGCGCCAGCAGCACCCTGGGGGACAGGGCCGAGACCCAGTACTTC
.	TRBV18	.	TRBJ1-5	CASSPGDQPQHF	TGTGCCAGCTCACCCGGGGATCAGCCCCAGCATTTT
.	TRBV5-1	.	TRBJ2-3	CASSLAGVRRPADTQYF	TGCGCCAGCAGCTTGGCCGGGGTTAGGAGGCCGGCAGATACGCAGTATTTT
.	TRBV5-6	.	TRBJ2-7	CASNLQPGNEQYF	TGTGCCAGCAACCTACAACCAGGGAACGAGCAGTACTTC
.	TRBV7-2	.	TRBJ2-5	CASSLIRREPETQYF	TGTGCCAGCAGCTTAATTAGACGTGAGCCGGAGACCCAGTACTTC
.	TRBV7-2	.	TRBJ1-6	CASSGREGPLHF	TGTGCCAGCAGCGGACGGGAGGGACCCCTCCACTTT
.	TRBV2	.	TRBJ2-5	CASSELGGGTQYF	TGTGCCAGCAGTGAATTGGGGGGAGGGACCCAGTACTTC
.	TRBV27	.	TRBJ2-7	CASSSSTGLYEQYF	.
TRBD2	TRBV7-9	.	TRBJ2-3	CASSLAQLAGVADTQYF	TGTGCCAGCAGCTTAGCACAACTAGCGGGAGTGGCAGATACGCAGTATTTT
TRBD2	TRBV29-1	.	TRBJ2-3	CSALGLAGGRQGTDTQYF	TGCAGCGCCTTAGGGCTAGCGGGAGGACGCCAGGGCACAGATACGCAGTATTTT
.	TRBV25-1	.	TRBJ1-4	CASSDNGANEKLFF	TGTGCCAGCAGTGATAATGGGGCGAATGAAAAACTGTTTTTT
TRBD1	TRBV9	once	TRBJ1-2	CASSATGQGAPYGYTF	TGTGCCAGCAGCGCGACCGGACAGGGGGCTCCCTATGGCTACACCTTC
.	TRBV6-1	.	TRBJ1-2	CASSERGNYGYTF	TGTGCCAGCAGTGAGCGGGGTAACTATGGCTACACCTTC
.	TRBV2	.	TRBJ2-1	CASKGGSYNEQFF	TGTGCCAGCAAGGGGGGTTCCTACAATGAGCAGTTCTTC
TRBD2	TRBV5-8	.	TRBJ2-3	CASSSFAGGFTDTQYF	TGTGCCAGCAGCTCCTTCGCGGGGGGTTTCACAGATACGCAGTATTTT
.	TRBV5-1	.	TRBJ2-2	CASSLNLASTGELFF	TGCGCCAGCAGCTTGAATCTTGCCAGCACCGGGGAGCTGTTTTTT
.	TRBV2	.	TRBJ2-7	CASSDQGLSYEQYF	TGTGCCAGCAGTGACCAGGGGCTGTCCTACGAGCAGTACTTC
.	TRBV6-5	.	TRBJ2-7	CASRRSAGLYEQYF	TGTGCCAGCAGGCGGTCGGCGGGGCTCTACGAGCAGTACTTC
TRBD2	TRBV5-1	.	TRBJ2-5	CASSLPLAGGSGTQYF	TGCGCCAGCAGCTTGCCACTAGCGGGGGGGTCCGGAACCCAGTACTTC
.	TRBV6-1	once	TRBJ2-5	CASSNLDSLMATQYF	TGTGCCAGCAGTAACCTGGACAGCCTTATGGCGACCCAGTACTTC
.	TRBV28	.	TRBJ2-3	CASSLAGSTDTQYF	TGTGCCAGCAGTTTAGCAGGGAGCACAGATACGCAGTATTTT
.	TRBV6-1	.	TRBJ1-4	CASSELPGPLNEKLFF	TGTGCCAGCAGTGAGCTGCCGGGCCCTTTAAATGAAAAACTGTTTTTT
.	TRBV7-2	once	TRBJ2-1	CASSPLGRQTYNEQFF	TGTGCCAGCAGCCCCCTTGGGAGACAGACCTACAATGAGCAGTTCTTC
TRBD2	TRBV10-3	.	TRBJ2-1	CAISRLAVNEQFF	TGTGCCATCAGCAGGCTAGCGGTTAATGAGCAGTTCTTC
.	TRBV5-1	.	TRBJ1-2	CASSWTVSYGYTF	TGCGCCAGCAGCTGGACAGTTAGTTATGGCTACACCTTC
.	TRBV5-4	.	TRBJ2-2	CASSPGGAGGSGELFF	TGTGCCAGCAGCCCCGGGGGGGCAGGGGGCAGCGGGGAGCTGTTTTTT
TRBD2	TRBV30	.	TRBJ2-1	CAWRGWTSGPWSSYNEQFF	TGTGCCTGGAGGGGCTGGACTAGCGGGCCCTGGAGCTCCTACAATGAGCAGTTCTTC
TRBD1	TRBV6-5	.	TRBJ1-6	CASSGTGNSPLHF	TGTGCCAGCAGCGGGACAGGCAATTCACCCCTCCACTTT
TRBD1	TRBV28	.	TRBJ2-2	CASDRGGSTGELFF	TGTGCCAGCGACCGAGGGGGCAGCACCGGGGAGCTGTTTTTT
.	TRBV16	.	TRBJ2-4	CASSQSKIGRAKNIQYF	TGTGCCAGCAGCCAATCGAAAATTGGGAGGGCCAAAAACATTCAGTACTTC
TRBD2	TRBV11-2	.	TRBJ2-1	CASRSLWGEGLKGPNEQFF	TGTGCCAGCAGATCTCTCTGGGGGGAGGGCCTAAAGGGGCCCAATGAGCAGTTCTTC
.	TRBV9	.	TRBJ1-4	CASSATIGGSNEKLFF	TGTGCCAGCAGCGCAACCATAGGGGGGTCTAATGAAAAACTGTTTTTT
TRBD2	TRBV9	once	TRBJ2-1	CASSVSSGAYNEQFF	TGTGCCAGCAGCGTAAGTAGCGGGGCCTACAATGAGCAGTTCTTC
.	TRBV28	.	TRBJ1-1	CASRSDSTEAFF	TGTGCCAGCAGATCGGACAGCACTGAAGCTTTCTTT
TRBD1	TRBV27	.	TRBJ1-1	CASRRQGSTEAFF	TGTGCCAGCCGCCGACAGGGATCCACTGAAGCTTTCTTT
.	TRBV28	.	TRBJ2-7	CASSLKTVASYEQYF	TGTGCCAGCAGTTTAAAGACGGTCGCCTCCTACGAGCAGTACTTC
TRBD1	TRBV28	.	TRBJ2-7	CASSFSTSRWGQGANEQYF	TGTGCCAGCAGTTTCTCCACTAGTAGATGGGGACAGGGGGCTAACGAGCAGTACTTC
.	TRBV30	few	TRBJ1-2	CAWSVVGQYGYTF	TGTGCCTGGAGTGTTGTCGGACAGTATGGCTACACCTTC
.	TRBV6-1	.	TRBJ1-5	CASSEAGRLPQHF	TGTGCCAGCAGTGAAGCAGGACGTCTGCCCCAGCATTTT
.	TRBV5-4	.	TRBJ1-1	CASSFPGPRNTEAFF	TGTGCCAGCAGCTTCCCGGGACCCCGCAACACTGAAGCTTTCTTT
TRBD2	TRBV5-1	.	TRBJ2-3	CASSLRTSGSTDTQYF	TGCGCCAGCAGCCTACGGACTAGCGGTAGCACAGATACGCAGTATTTT
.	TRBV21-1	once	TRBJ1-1	CASSKVSRRSDTEAFF	TGTGCCAGCAGCAAAGTTAGCAGGCGCTCCGACACTGAAGCTTTCTTT
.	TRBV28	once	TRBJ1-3	CASSTTYSGNTIYF	TGTGCCAGCAGTACGACATACTCTGGAAACACCATATATTTT